In its sample, the clone carrying this TCR beta chain was seen a few times. What it recognizes is unknown. This entry is derived from a study of T cells after yellow fever vaccination. Study observations and caveats: Clones from primary vaccination mostly reappeared after the booster (roughly 95% CD4, around 90% CD8).

Germline V CDR1 and CDR2: SGHNT, YYREEE (reference sequence). The CDR3 has 15 residues. V was cut by 0 bases and J by 9 bases, with 16 bases left in between. Conversion of TCR transcripts into cDNA relied on 5'RACE template switching, which added a universal primer site and UMIs. TCRdb itself ran the 5' RACE reads through MiXCR, one entry per CDR3 protein. The table shows 95,000 to 100,000 distinct CDR3 sequences, with 4.5% to 6% occurring only once. The chain recombines TRBV5-4 with TRBJ2-1, with a weak D call TRBD1 (6 bases). The material sequenced was CD8+ T cells sorted from PBMCs, taken 10 days after the yellow fever booster vaccination. The sequence was obtained from a man between 18 and 29 years old who received the YFV17D yellow fever vaccine. The CDR3 here is CASSLAGARGGEQFF. The CDR3 DNA reads TGTGCCAGCAGCTTGGCCGGGGCCCGAGGGGGTGAGCAGTTCTTC.